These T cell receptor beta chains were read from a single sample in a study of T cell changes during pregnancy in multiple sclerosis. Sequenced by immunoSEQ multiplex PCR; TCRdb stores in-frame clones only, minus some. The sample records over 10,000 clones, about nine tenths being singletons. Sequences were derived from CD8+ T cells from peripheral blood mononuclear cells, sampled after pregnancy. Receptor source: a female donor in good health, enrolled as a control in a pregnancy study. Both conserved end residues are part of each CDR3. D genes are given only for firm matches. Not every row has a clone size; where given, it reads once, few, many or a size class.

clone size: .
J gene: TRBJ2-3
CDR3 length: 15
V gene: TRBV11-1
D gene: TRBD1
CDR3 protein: CASSLETGARDTQYF
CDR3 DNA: TGTGCCAGCAGCTTAGAAACAGGGGCCCGGGATACGCAGTATTTT

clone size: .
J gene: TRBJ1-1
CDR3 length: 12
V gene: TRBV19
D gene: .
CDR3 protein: CASRGGNTEAFF
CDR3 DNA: TGTGCCAGTAGGGGGGGAAACACTGAAGCTTTCTTT

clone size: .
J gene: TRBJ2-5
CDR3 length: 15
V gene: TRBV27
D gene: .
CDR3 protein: CASSLHGRYQETQYF
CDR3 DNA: TGTGCCAGCAGTTTGCACGGGAGATATCAAGAGACCCAGTACTTC

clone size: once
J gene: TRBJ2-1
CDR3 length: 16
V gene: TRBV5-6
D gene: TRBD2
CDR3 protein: CASSLSLAGPYNEQFF
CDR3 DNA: TGTGCCAGCAGCTTATCACTAGCGGGACCTTACAATGAGCAGTTCTTC

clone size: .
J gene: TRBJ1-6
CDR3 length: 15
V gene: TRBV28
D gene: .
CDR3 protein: CASSPPRALPSPLHF
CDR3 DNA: TGTGCCAGCAGTCCCCCGCGGGCCCTACCCTCACCCCTCCACTTT

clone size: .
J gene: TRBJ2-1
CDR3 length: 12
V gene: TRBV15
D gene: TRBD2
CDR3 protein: CATRIAGNEQFF
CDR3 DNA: TGTGCCACCAGAATAGCGGGAAATGAGCAGTTCTTC

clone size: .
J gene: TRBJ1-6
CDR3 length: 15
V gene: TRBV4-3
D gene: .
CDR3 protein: CASSQAQGRPSPLHF
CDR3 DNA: TGCGCCAGCAGCCAAGCTCAGGGTAGACCTTCACCCCTCCACTTT

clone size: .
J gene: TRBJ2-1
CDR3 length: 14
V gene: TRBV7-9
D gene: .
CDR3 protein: CASSLEVTRDEQFF
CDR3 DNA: TGTGCCAGCAGCTTAGAAGTGACTAGGGATGAGCAGTTCTTC

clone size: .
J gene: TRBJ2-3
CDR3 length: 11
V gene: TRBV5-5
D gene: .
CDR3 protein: CASSLRDTQYF
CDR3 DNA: TGTGCCAGCAGCTTGCGTGATACGCAGTATTTT

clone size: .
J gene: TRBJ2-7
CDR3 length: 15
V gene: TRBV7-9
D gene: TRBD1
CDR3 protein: CASSLGQGIYYEQYF
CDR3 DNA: TGTGCCAGCAGCTTGGGACAGGGAATCTACTACGAGCAGTACTTC

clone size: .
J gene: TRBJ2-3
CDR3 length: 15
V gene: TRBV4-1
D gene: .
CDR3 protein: CASSQERLETDTQYF
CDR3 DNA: TGCGCCAGCAGCCAAGAGAGGCTCGAGACAGATACGCAGTATTTT

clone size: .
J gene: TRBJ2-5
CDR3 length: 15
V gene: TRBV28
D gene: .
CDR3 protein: CASSFLPGGLETQYF
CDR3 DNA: TGTGCCAGCAGTTTTTTGCCGGGGGGCCTTGAGACCCAGTACTTC

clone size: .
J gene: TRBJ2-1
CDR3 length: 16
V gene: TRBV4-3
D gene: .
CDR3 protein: CASSQDPRGSYNEQFF
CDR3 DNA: TGCGCCAGCAGCCAAGACCCCCGAGGCTCCTACAATGAGCAGTTCTTC

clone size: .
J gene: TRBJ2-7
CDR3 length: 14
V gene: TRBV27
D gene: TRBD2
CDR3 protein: CASGYLGLAYEQYF
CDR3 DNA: TGTGCCAGCGGCTACCTGGGACTAGCCTACGAGCAGTACTTC

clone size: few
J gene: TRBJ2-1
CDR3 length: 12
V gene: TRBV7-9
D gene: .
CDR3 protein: CASALELNEQFF
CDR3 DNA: TGTGCCAGCGCATTAGAGCTAAATGAGCAGTTCTTC

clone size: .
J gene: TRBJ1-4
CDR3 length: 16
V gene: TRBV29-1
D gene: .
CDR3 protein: CSVEEVTATSGEKLFF
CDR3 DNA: TGCAGCGTTGAAGAGGTGACGGCAACAAGCGGCGAAAAACTGTTTTTT

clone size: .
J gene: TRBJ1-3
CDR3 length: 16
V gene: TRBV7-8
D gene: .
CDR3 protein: CASSLGGGGKGNTIYF
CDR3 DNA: TGTGCCAGCAGCTTAGGGGGAGGGGGAAAAGGAAACACCATATATTTT

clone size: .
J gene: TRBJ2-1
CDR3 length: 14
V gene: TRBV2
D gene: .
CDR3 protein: CASSELATYNEQFF
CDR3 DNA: TGTGCCAGCAGTGAGCTAGCGACCTACAATGAGCAGTTCTTC

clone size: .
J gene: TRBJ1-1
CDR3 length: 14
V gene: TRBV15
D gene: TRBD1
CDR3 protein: CATSVRTGATEAFF
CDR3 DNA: TGTGCCACCAGCGTCCGGACAGGGGCCACTGAAGCTTTCTTT

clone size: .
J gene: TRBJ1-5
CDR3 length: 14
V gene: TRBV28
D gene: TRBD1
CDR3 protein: CASSQDRANQPQHF
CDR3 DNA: TGTGCCAGCAGTCAGGACAGGGCAAATCAGCCCCAGCATTTT

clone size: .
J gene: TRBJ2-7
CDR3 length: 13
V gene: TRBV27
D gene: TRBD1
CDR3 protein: CAIGGTGQYEQYF
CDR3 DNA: TGTGCCATAGGAGGGACAGGGCAGTACGAGCAGTACTTC

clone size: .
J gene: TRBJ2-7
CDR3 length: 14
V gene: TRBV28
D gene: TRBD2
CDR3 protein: CASTTSGSSYEQYF
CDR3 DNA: TGTGCCAGCACAACTAGCGGGAGTTCCTACGAGCAGTACTTC

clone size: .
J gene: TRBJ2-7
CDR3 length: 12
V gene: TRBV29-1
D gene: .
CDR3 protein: CSVGLGTYEQYF
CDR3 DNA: TGCAGCGTTGGACTAGGAACCTATGAGCAGTACTTC

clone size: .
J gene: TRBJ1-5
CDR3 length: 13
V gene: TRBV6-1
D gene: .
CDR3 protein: CASRQGINQPQHF
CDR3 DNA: TGTGCCAGCAGACAGGGTATCAATCAGCCCCAGCATTTT

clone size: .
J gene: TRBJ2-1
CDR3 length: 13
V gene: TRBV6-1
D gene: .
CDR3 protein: CASDLGGHNEQFF
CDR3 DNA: TGTGCCAGCGACCTGGGGGGGCACAATGAGCAGTTCTTC

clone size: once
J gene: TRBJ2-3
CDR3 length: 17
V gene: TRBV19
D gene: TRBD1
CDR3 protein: CASSLPGTVTSTDTQYF
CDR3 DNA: TGTGCCAGTAGCCTTCCGGGGACAGTGACTAGCACAGATACGCAGTATTTT

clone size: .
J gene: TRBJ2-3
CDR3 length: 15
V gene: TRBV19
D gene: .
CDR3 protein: CASSMVLSHTDTQYF
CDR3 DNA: TGTGCCAGTAGTATGGTATTGAGCCACACAGATACGCAGTATTTT

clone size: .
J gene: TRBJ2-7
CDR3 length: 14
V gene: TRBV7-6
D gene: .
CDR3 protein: CASSLDRASYEQYF
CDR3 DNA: TGTGCCAGCAGCTTAGACAGGGCATCCTACGAGCAGTACTTC